Presented here are 8 T cell receptor beta chains from one specimen sequenced in a study of cytomegalovirus exposure and HLA in healthy donors. Both 60 Vbeta primers and 13 Jbeta primers went into the PCR. Assay used: immunoSEQ multiplex PCR; TCRdb lists only in-frame clones, some missing. The table records 200,000 or so clones, around 86% of them present only once. The sample consisted of PBMCs. These receptors all stem from a woman between 45 and 60 years old in good health and CMV-seropositive.

The rearrangement joins TRBV27 to TRBJ1-5; 12 nucleotides match TRBD1. J gave up 3 bases and V 6 bases, and 6 bases lay outside the gene matches. The germline CDR1 and CDR2 sequences are MNHEY and SMNVEV (reference sequence). The CDR3 runs 16 residues. The CDR3 loop is CASRQGQGAINQPQHF. In DNA, the CDR3 is TGTGCCAGCAGACAGGGACAGGGGGCTATCAATCAGCCCCAGCATTTT.

The chain employs TRBV5-8 and TRBJ1-6; D is possibly TRBD1 (6 bases). V was pared by 1 base and J by 4 bases, with 6 bases between. CDR1 is SGHTS and CDR2 is YDEGEE in the germline V gene. The CDR3 loop spans 14 amino acids. Here the CDR3 reads CASSLRGYNSPLHF. DNA of the CDR3: TGTGCCAGCAGCTTGAGGGGGTATAATTCACCCCTCCACTTT.

V gene TRBV10-3 combines with J gene TRBJ1-5; possibly TRBD1 for D (5 bases). The germline V and J ends were trimmed by 10 bases and 2 bases, with 9 bases remaining between them. CDR3 length equals 12 residues. Germline V gene sequence: CDR1 ENHRY, CDR2 SYGVKD. The CDR3 bases are TGTGCCACAGGGTTTGGCAATCAGCCCCAGCATTTT. It is translated as CATGFGNQPQHF.

This clone was observed a single time. The chain has TRBV7-8 and TRBJ2-1, with D perhaps TRBD2 (5 bases). The germline gives CDR1 SGHVS, CDR2 FQNEAQ. CDR3 length: 17 residues. V was trimmed by 0 bases and J by 0 bases, leaving 12 bases between them. CDR3: CASSLALTGDSYNEQFF. CDR3 coding DNA: TGTGCCAGCAGCTTAGCTCTCACCGGGGACTCCTACAATGAGCAGTTCTTC.

The chain couples TRBV11-3 to TRBJ1-5; 10 bases match TRBD1. The V gene end was trimmed by 0 bases and the J gene end by 5 bases; junction bases not matched to a gene: 4. CDR3 length equals 16 residues. Germline V gives CDR1 SGHNT, CDR2 YENEEA. CDR3 in DNA: TGTGCCAGCAGCTTAGATGGGACAGGGGAATATCAGCCCCAGCATTTT. Translated: CASSLDGTGEYQPQHF.

This clone was recorded once. J is TRBJ2-5 and V is TRBV5-1; TRBD2 matches at 10 bases. The CDR3 has 15 amino acids. The germline CDR1 and CDR2 sequences are SGHRS and YFSETQ. Losses at the gene ends were 5 bases for V and 5 bases for J; bases not matched to a gene: 9. CDR3 nucleotide sequence: TGCGCCAGCAGGCCCGGACTAGCGGAGCGGGAGACCCAGTACTTC. It codes for CASRPGLAERETQYF.

The V call is TRBV28, the J call TRBJ2-5; 8 bases align to TRBD1. The CDR3 is made up of 15 amino acids. The germline V gene encodes CDR1 MDHEN and CDR2 SYDVKM. J gave up 1 base and V 2 bases, and 3 bases lay outside the gene matches. CDR3 region: CASSLQGASQETQYF. The CDR3 coding sequence is TGTGCCAGCAGTTTACAGGGGGCATCCCAAGAGACCCAGTACTTC.

The CDR3 nucleotides are TGTGCCAGCAGCTTTGGGACAGGGGATGGCTACACCTTC. Encoded protein: CASSFGTGDGYTF. The V gene is TRBV7-2, the J gene TRBJ1-2, with 10 nucleotides matching TRBD1. This CDR3 contains 13 residues. The V segment lost 3 bases and the J segment 6 bases; nucleotides outside the gene matches: 1. Germline CDR1 is SGHTA and CDR2 is FQGNSA. Based on the CDR3 plus reference TRBV7-2 and TRBJ1-2, the full variable domain is GAGVSQSPSNKVTEKGKDVELRCDPISGHTALYWYRQSLGQGLEFLIYFQGNSAPDKSGLPSDRFSAERTGGSVSTLTIQRTQQEDSAVYLCASSFGTGDGYTFGSGTRLTVV.